These 16 T cell receptor beta chains share one sample of origin, sequenced in a study of CD8 T cells in Susac syndrome. Random hexamers were used to reverse transcribe the RNA input (about 0.5 to 1 ug). One entry per CDR3 protein, called by TCRdb with MiXCR from the immunoSEQ multiplex PCR reads. The table lists some 180,000 distinct CDR3 sequences, around 94% of them singletons. The sample taken for sequencing was CD4+ T cells from PBMCs. These receptors were obtained from a human donor with Susac syndrome.

The chain couples TRBV24-1 to TRBJ1-6; 7 nucleotides line up with TRBD1. The CDR3 consists of 18 residues. V shed 5 bases and J 6 bases; nucleotides not matched to a gene: 15. The V gene's germline CDR1 is KGHDR and CDR2 SFDVKD. CDR3 protein: CATSVPKEQGKGNSPLHF. DNA for the CDR3: TGTGCCACCAGTGTCCCCAAAGAACAGGGGAAAGGTAATTCACCCCTCCACTTT.

The chain recombines TRBV4-2 with TRBJ2-7; TRBD2 is a possible D gene (6 bases). V was cut by 1 base and J by 0 bases, with 7 bases left in between. The CDR3 is 14 amino acids. Germline lookup yields CDR1 LGHNA and CDR2 YNFKEQ. The DNA of the CDR3 is TGTGCCAGCAGCCAAGTGCGGGACTCCTACGAGCAGTACTTC. Translated: CASSQVRDSYEQYF.

This clonotype was observed a single time. The rearrangement joins TRBV9 to TRBJ2-2, with D possibly being TRBD2 (5 bases). The CDR3 covers 16 residues. CDR1 and CDR2 (germline): SGDLS, YYNGEE. The V end was cut by 4 bases, the J end by 0 bases, with 13 bases between. Written as DNA, the CDR3 is TGTGCCAGCAGCTCCCGGACTGTCTCGAACACCGGGGAGCTGTTTTTT. It translates to CASSSRTVSNTGELFF.

The V gene is TRBV7-2, the J gene TRBJ2-5, with a possible D match to TRBD1 (6 bases). This CDR3 region has 13 residues. The V end was cut by 6 bases, the J end by 5 bases, with 13 bases between. The germline V gene has CDR1 SGHTA and CDR2 FQGNSA. CDR3 loop: CASSIRGMETQYF. CDR3 in DNA: TGTGCCAGCAGTATTAGGGGGATGGAGACCCAGTACTTC.

V usage is TRBV20-1 and J usage is TRBJ1-5, with D possibly TRBD1 on 5 matching bases. CDR1 and CDR2 (germline): DFQATT, SNEGSKA (reference sequence). This CDR3 is 16 amino acids long. Trimming took 0 bases from V and 2 from J, leaving 14 bases between them. CDR3 loop: CSARDSRASGNQPQHF. The CDR3 DNA is TGCAGTGCTAGAGATTCCAGGGCCAGCGGCAATCAGCCCCAGCATTTT.

The chain recombines TRBV20-1 with TRBJ2-3; D may be TRBD1 (5 bases). Germline V gene lookup returns CDR1 DFQATT and CDR2 SNEGSKA (reference sequence). Deletions cut 4 bases from V and 0 bases from J, with 14 bases between. The CDR3 is made up of 15 amino acids. The CDR3: CSATRQSQSTDTQYF. The CDR3 bases are TGCAGTGCTACAAGACAGTCCCAGAGCACAGATACGCAGTATTTT.

The J gene is TRBJ2-1, the V gene TRBV12-3 or TRBV12-4; 11 bases are a match to TRBD1. The trim removed 6 bases at V and 8 bases at J, leaving 9 bases unmatched. CDR3 length: 15 amino acids. DNA of the CDR3: TGTGCCAGCAGCAAAGGGGGACAGGGGGGCGATGAGCAGTTCTTC. Its translation is CASSKGGQGGDEQFF.

This clonotype came up once. The genes are TRBV14 and TRBJ2-1, with D possibly matching TRBD1 (5 bases). The V and J ends lost 0 bases and 5 bases respectively, with 17 bases between them. The germline CDR1 and CDR2 sequences are SGHDN and FVKESK. The CDR3 is 17 residues long. The CDR3 is CASSQEVGLGAHNEQFF. The CDR3 DNA reads as TGTGCCAGCAGCCAAGAGGTGGGCCTAGGGGCCCACAATGAGCAGTTCTTC.

V usage is TRBV29-1 and J usage is TRBJ1-5, with TRBD1 identical over 8 bases. Per germline, CDR1 SQVTM and CDR2 ANQGSEA. CDR3 length equals 13 residues. The J segment lost 3 bases and the V segment lost 6 bases, leaving 4 bases of the junction unmatched. The CDR3 spells CSVGQGFNQPQHF. In DNA, the CDR3 is TGCAGCGTAGGACAGGGATTCAATCAGCCCCAGCATTTT. Drawing the rest from reference TRBV29-1 and TRBJ1-5, the complete variable domain is SAVISQKPSRDICQRGTSLTIQCQVDSQVTMMFWYRQQPGQSLTLIATANQGSEATYESGFVIDKFPISRPNLTFSTLTVSNMSPEDSSIYLCSVGQGFNQPQHFGDGTRLSIL.

The chain couples TRBV7-2 to TRBJ1-3; possibly TRBD1 for D (5 bases). Germline lookup yields CDR1 SGHTA and CDR2 FQGNSA. V was clipped by 1 base and J by 4 bases, with 11 bases between them. CDR3 length: 15 amino acids. The CDR3 nucleotides are TGTGCCAGCAGCTTAGTCGCAGGGTCGGGAAACACCATATATTTT. Translating it yields CASSLVAGSGNTIYF.

This chain joins TRBV5-1 and TRBJ1-2, with TRBD1 as a possible D gene (5 bases). V was cut by 4 bases and J by 3 bases, with 10 bases left in between. Germline CDR1 is SGHRS and CDR2 is YFSETQ. The CDR3 is 13 residues long. The CDR3 reads CASSPQGDYGYTF. The CDR3 DNA is TGCGCCAGCAGCCCGCAAGGGGACTATGGCTACACCTTC.

The V gene is TRBV28, the J gene TRBJ2-7; 7 bases are a match to TRBD2. Germline-derived CDR1 and CDR2 are MDHEN and SYDVKM. CDR3 length: 12 amino acids. V lost 8 bases and J lost 3; bases outside the gene matches: 4. The CDR3 DNA follows: TGTGCCAGCGGTGGGGGGGACTACGAGCAGTACTTC. Translated: CASGGGDYEQYF.

The rearrangement links TRBV20-1 to TRBJ2-5; D remains ambiguous. The CDR3 is 11 amino acids. Looked up from germline, CDR1 is DFQATT and CDR2 is SNEGSKA (reference sequence). Deletions cut 7 bases from V and 1 base from J, with 7 bases between. The CDR3: CSGHLQETQYF. CDR3 DNA sequence: TGCAGTGGGCACCTCCAAGAGACCCAGTACTTC.

V is TRBV12-3 or TRBV12-4 and J is TRBJ2-7, with 10 bases matching TRBD1. This CDR3 is 14 amino acids long. The V gene end was trimmed by 5 bases and the J gene end by 5 bases; junction bases not matched to a gene: 6. The CDR3 reads CASSGTGVRNEQYF. CDR3 DNA: TGTGCCAGCAGTGGGACAGGGGTCCGGAACGAGCAGTACTTC.

The chain is built from TRBV2 and TRBJ2-6; D is uncertain. The CDR3 is 15 amino acids. Trimming took 2 bases from V and 0 from J, leaving 5 bases between them. Per germline, CDR1 SNHLY and CDR2 FYNNEI. Written as DNA, the CDR3 is TGTGCCAGCAGTGAACTGGCCTCTGGGGCCAACGTCCTGACTTTC. Protein: CASSELASGANVLTF.

The rearrangement uses TRBV13 and TRBJ1-2; D uncertain. The CDR3 is made up of 10 amino acids. CDR1 is PRHDT, CDR2 FYEKMQ, per germline (reference sequence). The V and J ends lost 3 bases and 6 bases respectively, with 2 bases between them. CDR3 in amino acids: CASSFDGYTF. The DNA of the CDR3 is TGTGCCAGCAGCTTCGATGGCTACACCTTC.